The present T cell receptor (beta chain) was sequenced within a study of blood T cell repertoires in COVID-19. Study background: Spain, Italy and the United States supplied samples that represented acute and convalescent COVID-19.

This CDR3 is built from 15 residues. Trimming took 4 bases from V and 6 from J; bases not matched to a gene: 8. Germline loops: CDR1 SGHRS, CDR2 YFSETQ. Sequencing was performed with immunoSEQ multiplex PCR; in TCRdb, only in-frame clones are kept and a portion is missing. There are around 240,000 clones in the sample; approximately 90% occur only once, and approximately 0.9% lies in the top ten. The TCR comes from a man aged 50-59 years who had been exposed to COVID-19. The chain carries TRBV5-1 and TRBJ1-4; the match to TRBD1 covers 8 bases. Sequencing was carried out using PBMCs or T cells enriched from blood (not recorded which). CDR3 residues: CASSLGDRRHEKLFF. Here the CDR3 DNA reads TGCGCCAGCAGCCTAGGGGACAGGCGCCATGAAAAACTGTTTTTT.